A selection of T cell receptor beta chains follows, all from one sample in a study of T-cell reconstitution after alpha-beta-depleted transplantation in children. TCRdb called the PCR reads again in MiXCR, with one record for every CDR3 protein. The repertoire consists of a few hundred thousand distinct CDR3 sequences, with around 18% occurring once and the leading ten covering roughly 3.3%. Here the sequenced sample was PBMCs from the stem cell graft donor, taken from the stem cell graft. These receptors all come from a human donor who donated a stem cell graft to a child with acute lymphoblastic leukemia. Each CDR3 is given with its conserved first and last residue. The D gene is left open where the match is weak. Clone size is given for some rows only: seen once, a few or many times, or a class if the clone is expanded.

D gene,J gene,clone size,V gene,CDR3 length,CDR3 DNA,CDR3 protein
.,TRBJ2-7,few,TRBV5-1,16,TGCGCCAGCAGCTTTACAACTGGACGGTTCTCCTACGAGCAGTACTTC,CASSFTTGRFSYEQYF
TRBD1,TRBJ1-5,.,TRBV20-1,13,TGCAGTGCCGTGGGGACAGTGGATCAGCCCCAGCATTTT,CSAVGTVDQPQHF
TRBD1,TRBJ1-1,few,TRBV4-1,16,TGCGCCAGCAGCCAGGCCGGGACAGGGGGGGCCACTGAAGCTTTCTTT,CASSQAGTGGATEAFF
.,TRBJ1-2,.,TRBV27,15,TGTGCCAGCAGTTTTACTCAGCGGGGAACGCGTGGCTACACCTTC,CASSFTQRGTRGYTF
.,TRBJ1-3,few,TRBV20-1,18,TGCAGTGCCAAAAGTCCCCTTGGGCAGGGGCTTTCCGGAAACACCATATATTTT,CSAKSPLGQGLSGNTIYF
.,TRBJ2-5,.,TRBV6-1,14,TGTGCCAGCAGTGTCACATCCGTAGGGGGGACCCAGTACTTC,CASSVTSVGGTQYF
.,TRBJ1-1,.,TRBV2,14,TGTGCCAGCAGTGTTAAACATTTGAACACTGAAGCTTTCTTT,CASSVKHLNTEAFF
TRBD2,TRBJ2-1,.,TRBV27,16,TGTGCCAGCAGTCCGATAGGGACTAGCGGGAGTGATGAGCAGTTCTTC,CASSPIGTSGSDEQFF
TRBD2,TRBJ2-5,.,TRBV7-9,14,TGTGCCAGCAGCGCTAGCGGGAGTTGGGAGACCCAGTACTTC,CASSASGSWETQYF
.,TRBJ1-1,.,TRBV27,13,TGTGCCAGCAGTTTAAGGGCGGGCAGAGAAGCTTTCTTT,CASSLRAGREAFF
TRBD1,TRBJ2-7,.,TRBV27,15,TGTGCCAGCAGTCCCCGGGACAGGGGACAAAACGAGCAGTACTTC,CASSPRDRGQNEQYF
.,TRBJ1-2,.,TRBV11-2,13,TGTGCCAGCAGCTCCCTCCTCGACTATGGCTACACCTTC,CASSSLLDYGYTF
.,TRBJ2-3,.,TRBV5-1,15,TGCGCCAGCAGCTTGCGGGTCTCCGGGGCAGATACGCAGTATTTT,CASSLRVSGADTQYF
.,TRBJ1-5,few,TRBV29-1,14,TGCAGCGCCGTGGCAGGGAACAGCAATCAGCCCCAGCATTTT,CSAVAGNSNQPQHF
.,TRBJ2-2,few,TRBV29-1,12,TGCAGCGTACAGGGAGACACCGGGGAGCTGTTTTTT,CSVQGDTGELFF
.,TRBJ1-1,few,TRBV5-1,14,TGCGCCAGCAGCGTGTCTGGGGGAAGGACTGAAGCTTTCTTT,CASSVSGGRTEAFF
.,TRBJ1-2,.,TRBV29-1,14,TGCAGCGGCGGTGGGGGAGCTGCTAACTATGGCTACACCTTC,CSGGGGAANYGYTF
.,TRBJ2-3,few,TRBV7-8,15,TGTGCCAGCAGTGAGGTGGACAAGGCCCCAGATACGCAGTATTTT,CASSEVDKAPDTQYF